This TCR beta chain was recovered during a study of beta chain features in type 1 diabetes. Findings and limits, study-wide: When VDJ junctions were examined, type 1 diabetes patients showed fewer insertions and more deletions. Type 1 diabetes patients had TCRB CDR3s that were shorter (moderately but significantly so) in all four CD4+ subsets.

Sequencing targeted expressed TCRB transcripts, as all isolated RNA had been reverse transcribed. Only in-frame clones appear in the TCRdb table, and some are missing; sequencing was by immunoSEQ multiplex PCR. The sample lists almost 350,000 clones; around 9.3% were seen once. This clone occurred a few times. Its specificity is unknown. The sample carries other DNA sequences with the same CDR3. Each of the sorted populations had a purity greater than 95%. Per germline, CDR1 SGHRS and CDR2 YFSETQ. The length of the CDR3 is 14 residues. V lost 0 bases and J 2 bases, leaving 8 bases between the germline ends.

Sequenced sample: central memory CD4+ T cells from blood. This chain connects TRBV5-1 to TRBJ1-2; D may be TRBD1 (6 bases). This clonotype was sampled from a man younger than 45 with type 1 diabetes. CDR3 sequence: CASSLGDTNYGYTF. In nucleotides, the CDR3 is TGCGCCAGCAGCTTGGGGGACACAAACTATGGCTACACCTTC.